Listed below are T cell receptor beta chains from one sample, sequenced in a study of regulatory T cells in long-lasting Graves disease. Each CDR3 protein gets one entry after TCRdb re-called the multiplex PCR reads with MiXCR. The sample lists over 650,000 distinct CDR3 sequences; about 32% were seen once. Specimen: peripheral blood mononuclear cells (PBMCs), collected when the disease was refractory, from a patient treated with antithyroid drugs. All receptors come from a female donor with Graves disease. CDR3s include the opening cysteine and the closing phenylalanine or tryptophan. Fields, in order: V gene, D gene, clone size, J gene, CDR3 protein, CDR3 DNA. The D gene is left open where the match is weak. The size entry is marked missing in some rows and otherwise reads once, few, many or a size class.

TRBV18	TRBD2	few	TRBJ2-5	CASSPGTSGMETQYF	TGTGCCAGCTCACCCGGGACTAGCGGGATGGAGACCCAGTACTTC
TRBV5-1	TRBD1	few	TRBJ1-1	CASSPGTGIKGAEAFF	TGCGCCAGCAGCCCCGGGACAGGGATCAAGGGCGCTGAAGCTTTCTTT
TRBV12-3/TRBV12-4	NA	NA	TRBJ1-1	CASSFYETPNTEAFF	TGTGCCAGCAGTTTTTATGAGACACCGAACACTGAAGCTTTCTTT
TRBV20-1	NA	NA	TRBJ1-6	CSARGTAGSPLHF	TGCAGTGCTAGAGGTACGGCGGGATCACCCCTCCACTTT
TRBV13	TRBD1	NA	TRBJ2-7	CASSFAGQGGYEQYF	TGTGCCAGCAGCTTTGCTGGACAGGGAGGCTACGAGCAGTACTTC
TRBV27	NA	NA	TRBJ1-6	CASSLRPVSSYNSPLHF	TGTGCCAGCAGTTTACGGCCTGTGAGCTCCTATAATTCACCCCTCCACTTT
TRBV20-1	NA	few	TRBJ1-6	CSAGQKVDSPLHF	TGCAGTGCTGGACAGAAGGTCGATTCACCCCTCCACTTT
TRBV6-2/TRBV6-3	NA	few	TRBJ1-1	CASSSPGPNTEAFF	TGTGCCAGCAGTTCCCCAGGACCAAACACTGAAGCTTTCTTT
TRBV3-1	NA	few	TRBJ1-4	CASSPQGRTNEKLFF	TGTGCCAGCAGCCCACAGGGAAGAACTAATGAAAAACTGTTTTTT
TRBV29-1	NA	few	TRBJ2-5	CSVVLSQETQYF	TGCAGCGTTGTTCTGTCCCAAGAGACCCAGTACTTC
TRBV3-1	NA	NA	TRBJ1-1	CASSVHRGGTEAFF	TGTGCCAGCAGCGTACACAGAGGAGGCACTGAAGCTTTCTTT
TRBV30	NA	many	TRBJ1-1	CAWTGTLNTEAFF	TGTGCCTGGACCGGGACCTTGAACACTGAAGCTTTCTTT
TRBV5-1	NA	NA	TRBJ1-2	CASSETVSLGYTF	TGCGCCAGCAGCGAGACAGTCTCCTTGGGCTACACCTTC
TRBV6-2/TRBV6-3	NA	few	TRBJ1-2	CASRNTAGYGYTF	TGTGCCAGCAGGAACACGGCCGGCTATGGCTACACCTTC
TRBV7-9	NA	NA	TRBJ1-1	CASSLGALYTEAFF	TGTGCCAGCAGCTTAGGTGCTCTTTACACTGAAGCTTTCTTT
TRBV3-1	TRBD2	NA	TRBJ2-5	CASSPTLAGGYLETQYF	TGTGCCAGCAGCCCTACCCTAGCGGGAGGGTATTTGGAGACCCAGTACTTC
TRBV6-2/TRBV6-3	NA	NA	TRBJ2-5	CASSYSSSGAETQYF	TGTGCCAGCAGTTACTCTTCGTCAGGGGCTGAGACCCAGTACTTC
TRBV5-1	TRBD1	NA	TRBJ2-7	CASSLAGTDYEQYF	TGCGCCAGCAGCTTGGCCGGGACAGACTACGAGCAGTACTTC
TRBV5-1	TRBD1	few	TRBJ1-4	CASSERTGANEKLFF	TGCGCCAGCAGCGAACGGACAGGGGCTAATGAAAAACTGTTTTTT
TRBV3-1	NA	many	TRBJ1-1	CASSQGAGTEAFF	TGTGCCAGCAGCCAGGGGGCTGGGACTGAAGCTTTCTTT
TRBV9	TRBD1	NA	TRBJ1-6	CASSGSGTESSYNSPLHF	TGTGCCAGCAGCGGATCGGGGACAGAGAGCTCCTATAATTCACCCCTCCACTTT
TRBV7-9	NA	NA	TRBJ1-1	CASSLSQTEAFF	TGTGCCAGCAGCTTAAGTCAAACTGAAGCTTTCTTT
TRBV7-3	NA	NA	TRBJ1-1	CASSLKSNTEVFF	TGTGCCAGCAGCTTAAAATCTAACACTGAAGTTTTCTTT
TRBV6-1	TRBD1	many	TRBJ2-5	CASDLQGQGETQYF	TGTGCCAGTGACCTCCAAGGACAGGGGGAGACCCAGTACTTC
TRBV29-1	TRBD1	NA	TRBJ2-7	CSVVTGTGSYEQYF	TGCAGCGTTGTCACTGGGACAGGCTCCTACGAGCAGTACTTC
TRBV15	NA	NA	TRBJ1-6	CATSRGPRMDSPFHF	TGTGCCACCAGCAGAGGCCCCCGGATGGATTCACCCTTCCACTTT
TRBV19	TRBD2	NA	TRBJ2-7	CASSIGTSGSEQYF	TGTGCCAGTAGTATAGGGACTAGCGGGAGCGAGCAGTACTTC
TRBV20-1	TRBD2	few	TRBJ2-7	CSARSGTSEVLREQYF	TGCAGTGCTAGATCGGGGACTAGCGAAGTACTACGAGAGCAGTACTTC
TRBV27	TRBD1	NA	TRBJ1-2	CASSLMKGAGYTF	TGTGCCAGCAGTTTAATGAAGGGGGCGGGCTACACCTTC
TRBV7-6	NA	few	TRBJ2-6	CASSLVAYSGANVLTF	TGTGCCAGCAGCTTGGTGGCATACTCTGGGGCCAACGTCCTGACTTTC
TRBV6-5	NA	NA	TRBJ1-2	CASSYQRTTLVGGYTF	TGTGCCAGCAGTTACCAGCGGACTACTCTAGTAGGTGGCTACACCTTC
TRBV5-4	NA	NA	TRBJ1-4	CASSLRRRAEKLFF	TGTGCCAGCAGCCTGCGGAGAAGGGCTGAAAAACTGTTTTTT
TRBV7-9	TRBD1	NA	TRBJ1-2	CASSLMGQLYGYTF	TGTGCCAGCAGCTTAATGGGACAGCTGTATGGCTACACCTTC
TRBV27	NA	NA	TRBJ1-5	CASRLQGGGDQPQHF	TGTGCCAGCAGACTACAGGGAGGGGGGGATCAGCCCCAGCATTTT
TRBV20-1	NA	NA	TRBJ1-6	CSARRGSAYNSPLHF	TGCAGTGCTAGAAGGGGCAGCGCCTATAATTCACCCCTCCACTTT
TRBV6-1	TRBD1	few	TRBJ1-2	CASTDDGDRDGYTF	TGTGCCAGCACCGACGACGGGGACAGGGATGGCTACACCTTC
TRBV6-1	NA	few	TRBJ1-6	CASSPRASPLHF	TGTGCCAGCAGTCCTCGGGCCTCACCCCTCCACTTT
TRBV6-2/TRBV6-3	NA	NA	TRBJ1-3	CASSWTLDGTIYF	TGTGCCAGCTCCTGGACCCTGGATGGCACCATATATTTT
TRBV18	NA	few	TRBJ1-2	CASSPPVNYGYTF	TGTGCCAGCTCACCACCAGTAAACTATGGCTACACCTTC
TRBV12-3/TRBV12-4	TRBD2	many	TRBJ2-5	CASSESGSVGTQYF	TGTGCCAGCAGTGAGAGCGGGAGTGTTGGGACCCAGTACTTC